These 3 T cell receptor beta chains were all obtained from the same sample, sequenced in a study of shared clonotypes between healthy human individuals. Sequencing used immunoSEQ multiplex PCR; TCRdb keeps in-frame clones, though not all of them. The table shows about 1.5 million clones, with nearly 99% occurring only once. Sequenced sample: naive CD4+ T cells sorted from blood. Subset indicated: CD45RA+ positively selected. The source is a man between 25 and 39 years old in good health.

This rearrangement joins TRBV6-1 to TRBJ2-7; a weak D match, TRBD2 (5 bases). The germline V gene encodes CDR1 MNHNS and CDR2 SASEGT. CDR3 size: 20 residues. The ends were cut back, 3 bases at V and 2 bases at J, with 29 bases in the middle. The CDR3 sequence: CASSDSRALGRRRVPYEQYF. The CDR3 coding sequence is TGTGCCAGCAGTGATTCGAGGGCCTTAGGACGGCGACGGGTGCCCTACGAGCAGTACTTC.

Here the CDR3 reads CASSLAQLGYTF. The CDR3 DNA is TGTGCCAGCAGCTTGGCCCAGTTAGGCTACACCTTC. The chain employs TRBV5-4 and TRBJ1-2, with D hard to call. Germline CDR1 and CDR2: SGHNT and YYREEE (reference sequence). The CDR3 extends over 12 amino acids. Trimming shortened V by 0 bases and J by 8 bases, and 8 bases separated the two germline ends.

The rearrangement links TRBV5-5 to TRBJ1-5, with 7 nucleotides matching TRBD1. Germline V lookup: CDR1 SGHKS, CDR2 YYEKEE (reference sequence). Trimming at V came to 4 bases and at J to 6 bases, leaving 4 bases not matched to a gene. This CDR3 region has 13 residues. CDR3 nucleotides: TGTGCCAGCAGCACCCAGGGGGTTCAGCCCCAGCATTTT. Translated: CASSTQGVQPQHF.